Following are 7 T cell receptor beta chains from one sample sequenced in a study of sequential checkpoint blockade in melanoma. The treatment was: randomized to nivolumab then ipilimumab (arm A) or the reverse (arm B). Generated by immunoSEQ multiplex PCR, the TCRdb table keeps only in-frame clones and is missing some. Of fewer than 3,000 clones listed, more than 25% are singletons. Source: tumor tissue (inferred from file names), taken from a patient given nivolumab and ipilimumab in sequence. The receptors shown here come from a human donor with melanoma.

By its share, this clone is medium-sized. The V call is TRBV6-8, the J call TRBJ2-7; TRBD2 is a possible D gene (6 bases). The CDR3 loop spans 15 amino acids. CDR1 and CDR2 (germline): MNHGY, SAAAGT. Trimming removed 6 bases at V and 2 bases at J, with 17 bases between. The CDR3 DNA reads TGTGCCAGCAGCCGGGGAGGTGGGGGTCCCTACGAGCAGTACTTC. Translating it yields CASSRGGGGPYEQYF.

The rearrangement uses TRBV15 and TRBJ2-7, with D uncertain. Trimming cost V 0 bases and J 3 bases, with 9 bases left between them. The length of the CDR3 is 14 residues. Germline CDR1 reads LNHNV; CDR2 reads YYDKDF (reference sequence). The CDR3 coding sequence is TGTGCCACCAGCAGAGAAGTTAGGGACTACGAGCAGTACTTC. Translating it yields CATSREVRDYEQYF.

The gene calls are TRBV14 and TRBJ2-3; a weak D match, TRBD2 (5 bases). CDR1 is SGHDN, CDR2 FVKESK, per germline. The CDR3 spans 12 residues. The V end was cut by 6 bases, the J end by 8 bases, with 12 bases between. CDR3 sequence (DNA): TGTGCCAGCAGACACCTCGGGGTTACGCAGTATTTT. This gives the protein CASRHLGVTQYF.

Only a few counts were recorded for this clone. This sequence joins TRBV6-8 and TRBJ1-3; no clear D. The CDR3 has 16 residues. Germline lookup yields CDR1 MNHGY and CDR2 SAAAGT. V dropped 0 bases and J dropped 0 bases, with 9 bases sitting between them. This CDR3 is CASSYSGYLSGNTIYF. The CDR3 DNA sequence: TGTGCCAGCAGTTACTCGGGGTACCTCTCTGGAAACACCATATATTTT.

V and J are TRBV6-1 and TRBJ1-1; tentative D call: TRBD1 (5 bases). V was trimmed by 0 bases and J by 11 bases, leaving 19 bases between them. Germline V gives CDR1 MNHNS, CDR2 SASEGT. The CDR3 runs to 15 residues. The CDR3 protein is CASSEAVTAYLGAFF. The DNA of the CDR3 is TGTGCCAGCAGTGAAGCGGTGACAGCATACCTCGGGGCTTTCTTT.

In its sample, this clone was seen a few times. This chain connects TRBV6-8 to TRBJ1-1, with 8 bases matching TRBD1. Germline values: CDR1 MNHGY, CDR2 SAAAGT. V shed 6 bases and J 2 bases; nucleotides not matched to a gene: 8. The CDR3 is made up of 15 amino acids. CDR3 in DNA: TGTGCCAGCAGGACAGGGGCCGCTGGAAACACTGAAGCTTTCTTT. This codes for CASRTGAAGNTEAFF.

Judged by abundance, this clone is medium-sized. This chain uses TRBV11-3 with TRBJ1-2, with TRBD1 identical over 8 bases. The CDR3 has 14 residues. The V gene's germline CDR1 is SGHNT and CDR2 YENEEA. J lost 6 bases, V lost 2 bases, and 5 bases had no gene match. CDR3 region: CASSLSQGADGYTF. The CDR3, as DNA: TGTGCCAGCAGCTTAAGTCAGGGGGCGGATGGCTACACCTTC.